Below are 32 T cell receptor beta chains sequenced from a single sample in a study of T cells after yellow fever vaccination. One entry per CDR3 protein results from TCRdb running MiXCR on the 5' RACE reads. The sample lists some 390,000 distinct CDR3 sequences, approximately 19% occurring once. The sample here was PBMCs, taken before the yellow fever booster vaccination. The receptors were gathered from a man aged 18 to 35 who received the YFV17D yellow fever vaccine.

The chain uses TRBV28 and TRBJ1-5; TRBD1 might be the D (6 bases). The CDR3 contains 17 residues. Germline-derived CDR1 and CDR2 are MDHEN and SYDVKM. Trimming shortened V by 4 bases and J by 0 bases, and 16 bases separated the two germline ends. The CDR3 nucleotides are TGTGCCAGCAGTTCCTACTACAGGGTAACTAGCAATCAGCCCCAGCATTTT. Amino acid sequence: CASSSYYRVTSNQPQHF.

This chain joins TRBV27 and TRBJ2-2, with unresolved D. V lost 5 bases, J lost 4 bases, and 11 bases lay in between. Per the germline V gene, CDR1 is MNHEY and CDR2 is SMNVEV (reference sequence). There are 14 residues in the CDR3. In DNA form, the CDR3 reads TGTGCCAGCAGTACCGCGTGGGCCACCGGGGAGCTGTTTTTT. Protein: CASSTAWATGELFF.

The CDR3 here is CSARGRGPSYEQYV. The CDR3 nucleotides read TGCAGTGCCCGAGGCCGGGGGCCCTCCTACGAGCAGTACGTC. The chain couples TRBV20-1 to TRBJ2-7; tentatively, D is TRBD1 or TRBD2 (6 bases each). The CDR3 runs 14 residues. The V gene's germline CDR1 is DFQATT and CDR2 SNEGSKA (reference sequence). Trimming took off 6 bases at V and 0 bases at J, with 15 bases between the two ends.

This clonotype came up a few times. The chain links TRBV12-3 or TRBV12-4 to TRBJ2-1; no clear D gene. The V end was cut by 7 bases, the J end by 4 bases, with 11 bases between. The CDR3 is 13 residues long. CDR3 amino acids: CASTPTSYNEQFF. The CDR3 DNA follows: TGTGCCAGCACTCCTACGAGTTACAATGAGCAGTTCTTC.

The V call is TRBV20-1, the J call TRBJ2-7; 10 bases map to TRBD1. The CDR3 sequence is 15 residues long. Germline assignment: CDR1 DFQATT and CDR2 SNEGSKA (reference sequence). After removal of 4 bases from V and 1 base from J, the junction contained 7 bases not matched to a gene. For the CDR3, the DNA is TGCAGTGCTATCACGACAGGGGGCAGTTCCTACGAGCAGTACGTC. This translates into CSAITTGGSSYEQYV.

The chain has TRBV4-3 and TRBJ1-2, with D unclear. Germline CDR1 reads LGHNA; CDR2 reads YSLEER. V gave up 3 bases and J gave up 4 bases, with 9 bases separating them. This CDR3 is 13 amino acids long. CDR3 protein: CASSHPDGYGYTF. The CDR3 bases are TGCGCCAGCAGCCACCCAGATGGCTATGGCTACACCTTC.

The chain combines TRBV5-1 with TRBJ1-6, with TRBD1 identical over 7 bases. Germline V gene sequence: CDR1 SGHRS, CDR2 YFSETQ. The CDR3 has 14 amino acids. Trimming removed 3 bases from V and 4 bases from J; junction bases left unmatched: 1. CDR3 amino acids: CASSSGQYNSPLHF. DNA for the CDR3: TGCGCCAGCAGCTCGGGACAGTATAATTCACCCCTCCACTTT.

This clonotype was seen a handful of times. The chain joins TRBV12-3 or TRBV12-4 to TRBJ1-2, with 9 bases lining up with TRBD1. V lost 3 bases and J lost 4; bases outside the gene matches: 9. There are 16 residues in the CDR3. CDR3 DNA: TGTGCCAGCAGTTTGGGGGACAGGGTATGGAGCTATGGCTACACCTTC. It codes for CASSLGDRVWSYGYTF.

This clonotype was seen a few times. The V call is TRBV11-2, the J call TRBJ1-1; 9 nucleotides agree with TRBD1. Germline V gene sequence: CDR1 SGHAT, CDR2 FQNNGV. This CDR3 contains 16 residues. V trimming: 5 bases; J trimming: 4 bases; junction bases outside the gene matches: 11. CDR3 DNA sequence: TGTGCCAGCAGCCGGATCGGGACAGGGTCCTTCACTGAAGCTTTCTTT. Its translation is CASSRIGTGSFTEAFF. Looking up the rest from reference TRBV11-2 and TRBJ1-1 gives the full variable domain: EAGVAQSPRYKIIEKRQSVAFWCNPISGHATLYWYQQILGQGPKLLIQFQNNGVVDDSQLPKDRFSAERLKGVDSTLKIQPAKLEDSAVYLCASSRIGTGSFTEAFFGQGTRLTVV.

This clonotype was counted a few times. V gene TRBV7-2 combines with J gene TRBJ1-1; TRBD1 might be the D (6 bases). Germline assignment: CDR1 SGHTA and CDR2 FQGNSA. Trimming took off 7 bases at V and 3 bases at J, with 18 bases between the two ends. This CDR3 comprises 15 residues. CDR3 bases: TGTGCCAGCACCACGACGGCAGGGGCGCACACTGAAGCTTTCTTT. Its translation is CASTTTAGAHTEAFF.

The rearrangement uses TRBV5-1 and TRBJ2-1; D possibly uses TRBD1 or TRBD2 (6 bases each). V lost 3 bases and J lost 0, with 16 bases in between. The germline CDR1 and CDR2 sequences are SGHRS and YFSETQ. The CDR3 runs 17 residues. This chain's CDR3 is CASSSGRGPGSYNEQFF. CDR3 coding DNA: TGCGCCAGCAGCTCCGGCCGGGGGCCCGGCTCCTACAATGAGCAGTTCTTC.

This clonotype was counted many times. The chain is built from TRBV12-3 or TRBV12-4 and TRBJ1-5; D uncertain. CDR3 length: 14 residues. Trimming removed 4 bases from V and 0 bases from J, with 7 bases in between. CDR3 coding DNA: TGTGCCAGCAGTTGGGAAGCTAGCAATCAGCCCCAGCATTTT. This codes for CASSWEASNQPQHF.

In its sample, this clonotype was seen many times. CDR3 sequence: CASTWDTWADIQYF. CDR3 DNA: TGTGCCAGCACTTGGGACACCTGGGCGGACATTCAGTACTTC. The chain links TRBV6-2 or TRBV6-3 to TRBJ2-4, with D perhaps TRBD1 (6 bases). Germline V CDR1 and CDR2: MNHEY, SVGEGT. The CDR3 has 14 residues. The V end was cut by 7 bases, the J end by 8 bases, with 18 bases between.

This clonotype was seen a handful of times. This chain joins TRBV29-1 and TRBJ2-1; possibly TRBD1 or TRBD2 for D (6 bases each). Trimming removed 4 bases from V and 10 bases from J, with 11 bases in between. Per germline, CDR1 SQVTM and CDR2 ANQGSEA. The CDR3 runs to 11 residues. The CDR3, as DNA: TGCAGCGTTGGTGGGGGGCTGGAGCAGTTCTTC. Its translation: CSVGGGLEQFF.

This clonotype was counted once. This chain links TRBV6-6 with TRBJ2-3, with D possibly called TRBD1 or TRBD2 (7 bases each). The ends were cut back, 0 bases at V and 7 bases at J, with 14 bases in the middle. Germline V lookup: CDR1 MNHNY, CDR2 SVGAGI (reference sequence). The CDR3 consists of 15 residues. For the CDR3, the DNA is TGTGCCAGCAGTTACTCCCAGGGGGGGGGTCATACGCAGTATTTT. It codes for CASSYSQGGGHTQYF.

This clonotype has only a few counts. The chain uses TRBV12-3 or TRBV12-4 and TRBJ1-2; weak D call: TRBD1 (5 bases). The CDR3 totals 11 residues. Trimming shortened V by 5 bases and J by 10 bases, and 11 bases separated the two germline ends. CDR3 loop: CASSPDRLYTF. CDR3 nucleotides: TGTGCCAGCAGTCCCGACAGACTCTACACCTTC.

Many counts were recorded for this clonotype. The J gene is TRBJ2-3, the V gene TRBV7-2; D is undetermined. The CDR3 has 12 residues. With 5 bases removed from V and 1 base from J, the gap between germline ends came to 4 bases. The germline V gene encodes CDR1 SGHTA and CDR2 FQGNSA. The chain's CDR3 is CASSQGTDTQYF. CDR3 nucleotides: TGTGCCAGCAGCCAGGGCACAGATACGCAGTATTTT.

The chain has TRBV20-1 and TRBJ2-5; 7 nucleotides line up with TRBD1. The CDR3 is made up of 14 amino acids. Germline V gives CDR1 DFQATT, CDR2 SNEGSKA (reference sequence). V lost 1 base and J lost 4; bases outside the gene matches: 6. CDR3 region: CSARVNRGRETQYF. CDR3 bases: TGCAGTGCTAGAGTCAACAGGGGCCGAGAGACCCAGTACTTC.

This clonotype was detected many times. The genes are TRBV20-1 and TRBJ2-5; D is ambiguous. Per the germline V gene, CDR1 is DFQATT and CDR2 is SNEGSKA (reference sequence). The V gene lost 6 bases and the J gene lost 6 bases, with 11 bases spanning the gap. This CDR3 region has 11 residues. The CDR3 DNA reads TGCAGTGCCAGAACACTACAGACCCAGTACTTC. Protein product: CSARTLQTQYF.

This clonotype was recorded a few times. This chain uses TRBV5-1 with TRBJ2-2; D possibly uses TRBD1 or TRBD2 (7 bases each). CDR1 and CDR2 (germline): SGHRS, YFSETQ. The CDR3 is made up of 17 amino acids. V was clipped by 2 bases and J by 3 bases, with 17 bases between them. CDR3 protein: CASSLPPGGADTGELFF. CDR3 nucleotides: TGCGCCAGCAGCTTACCCCCAGGGGGGGCCGACACCGGGGAGCTGTTTTTT.

The chain couples TRBV6-5 to TRBJ2-5; D perhaps matches TRBD2 (5 bases). The CDR3 is 15 amino acids. V dropped 2 bases and J dropped 5 bases, with 15 bases sitting between them. CDR1 and CDR2 from the germline V gene are MNHEY and SVGAGI. CDR3 coding DNA: TGTGCCAGCAGTTACCCCGGGCTAGCAGGCGAGACCCAGTACTTC. Translation gives CASSYPGLAGETQYF.

This clonotype was detected many times. This chain uses TRBV12-3 or TRBV12-4 with TRBJ2-5, with TRBD2 matching over 12 bases. V lost 5 bases to trimming and J lost 9 bases; unmatched junction nucleotides: 7. This CDR3 contains 14 residues. CDR3 in DNA: TGTGCCAGCAGTCCGACTAGCGGGGGTTTGGCCCAGTACTTC. It encodes CASSPTSGGLAQYF.

The table lists this clonotype with a few counts. V is TRBV10-1 and J is TRBJ2-3; TRBD2 matches at 8 bases. The CDR3 spans 15 residues. CDR1 and CDR2 (germline): WNHNN, SYGVQD (reference sequence). The junction had 11 bases not matched to a gene; V was cut back by 5 bases and J by 7 bases. CDR3 nucleotides: TGCGCCAGCAGTCCCCGGGCGGGGGGCTCGTATACGCAGTATTTT. It codes for CASSPRAGGSYTQYF.

This clonotype was seen many times. The chain carries TRBV6-5 and TRBJ2-5; weak D call: TRBD2 (6 bases). Germline lookup yields CDR1 MNHEY and CDR2 SVGAGI. The CDR3 loop spans 14 amino acids. The ends were cut back, 6 bases at V and 7 bases at J, with 18 bases in the middle. The CDR3 DNA reads TGTGCCAGCAGGACCTCACTAGCCGTGTCGACCCAGTACTTC. Translation: CASRTSLAVSTQYF.

This clonotype showed up many times. The V gene is TRBV5-1, the J gene TRBJ2-5; 8 bases fit TRBD1. The V gene end was trimmed by 1 base and the J gene end by 5 bases; junction bases not matched to a gene: 4. This CDR3 spans 14 amino acids. CDR1 is SGHRS and CDR2 is YFSETQ in the germline V gene. DNA for the CDR3: TGCGCCAGCAGCTTGCAGGGGGCTCGGGAGACCCAGTACTTC. Its translation is CASSLQGARETQYF.

The chain couples TRBV6-2 or TRBV6-3 to TRBJ1-1; D unresolved. The CDR3 length is 13 residues. CDR1 and CDR2 from the germline V gene are MNHEY and SVGEGT. With 1 base removed from V and 4 bases from J, the gap between germline ends came to 7 bases. The CDR3 region has the DNA TGTGCCAGCAGTTACTATCGGGGCACTGAAGCTTTCTTT. Its protein is CASSYYRGTEAFF.

The table lists this clonotype with a few counts. The V and J genes are TRBV12-2 and TRBJ1-1; TRBD1, the D gene given by the table, was not confirmed from the DNA. TRBV12-2 represents a pseudogene. This CDR3 is built from 19 residues. In DNA, the CDR3 is TGTGCAAGTCGCTTAGCGCTACAGGGGGTTCAAAAGACGAACACTGAAGCTTTCTTT. This translates into CASRLALQGVQKTNTEAFF.

The V gene is TRBV20-1, the J gene TRBJ1-2; D is undetermined. The germline CDR1 and CDR2 sequences are DFQATT and SNEGSKA (reference sequence). The CDR3 runs 13 residues. V was trimmed by 3 bases and J by 6 bases, leaving 14 bases between them. The CDR3 protein is CSARDPLRNGYTF. The CDR3 DNA reads TGCAGTGCTAGGGACCCTCTCAGGAATGGCTACACCTTC.

This clonotype was seen a few times. The chain couples TRBV18 to TRBJ1-4; D is ambiguous. This CDR3 spans 15 amino acids. Germline values: CDR1 KGHSH, CDR2 LQKENI. Trimming removed 6 bases from V and 0 bases from J, with 11 bases in between. The CDR3 DNA sequence: TGTGCCAGCTCCTCCGTGATTGCAACTAATGAAAAACTGTTTTTT. Translating gives CASSSVIATNEKLFF. Full variable domain (remainder filled in from reference TRBV18 and TRBJ1-4): NAGVMQNPRHLVRRRGQEARLRCSPMKGHSHVYWYRQLPEEGLKFMVYLQKENIIDESGMPKERFSAEFPKEGPSILRIQQVVRGDSAAYFCASSSVIATNEKLFFGSGTQLSVL.

This clonotype was detected many times. The rearrangement uses TRBV20-1 and TRBJ2-7; the D gene is possibly TRBD2 (7 bases). Germline values: CDR1 DFQATT, CDR2 SNEGSKA (reference sequence). V was pared by 4 bases and J by 3 bases, with 16 bases between. This CDR3 spans 14 amino acids. DNA of the CDR3: TGCAGTGCTATACCAGGCGGGGGCAGCTACGAGCAGTACGTC. It is translated as CSAIPGGGSYEQYV.

The rearrangement uses TRBV29-1 and TRBJ1-1, with D hard to call. Germline CDR1 and CDR2: SQVTM and ANQGSEA. V was pared by 4 bases and J by 1 base, with 10 bases between. The CDR3 has 13 residues. In DNA, the CDR3 is TGCAGCGTTGGTCTAGGGAGGAACACTGAAGCTTTCTTT. This translates into CSVGLGRNTEAFF.

A few counts support this clonotype. This sequence joins TRBV6-5 and TRBJ2-7; the D is unclear. V was cut by 8 bases and J by 0 bases, with 11 bases left in between. Looked up from germline, CDR1 is MNHEY and CDR2 is SVGAGI. The CDR3 is 13 residues long. The CDR3 nucleotides are TGTGCCAGCCTCTTACCACGCTCCTACGAGCAGTACTTC. Translating it yields CASLLPRSYEQYF.